The 17 T cell receptor beta chains below all came from one sample that was sequenced in a study of cytomegalovirus exposure and HLA in healthy donors (dated by TCRdb to about 2017). Library preparation was by the immunoSEQ multiplex PCR assay. The multiplex PCR relied on a mix of 60 forward primers for TCR Vbeta segments and 13 reverse primers for TCR Jbeta segments. TCRdb took over this immuneACCESS table, retaining in-frame rearrangements with V and J assigned. Such tables are incomplete; in checked studies, under half of the missing clones stem from an unresolved V gene, and the remainder is unexplained. This sample gives around 150,000 clones in total; approximately 80% of them show up just once. The ten largest clonotypes hold approximately 4% of the sample. Sample: PBMCs. These receptors originate from a middle-aged woman in good health and CMV-seropositive.

The CDR3: CASSLRPTGEETQYF. Here the CDR3 DNA reads TGCGCCAGCAGCTTAAGGCCGACAGGGGAAGAGACCCAGTACTTC. The chain uses TRBV5-1 and TRBJ2-5, with 8 bases lining up with TRBD1. V gave up 2 bases and J gave up 3 bases; unmatched junction bases: 6. Germline-derived CDR1 and CDR2 are SGHRS and YFSETQ. This CDR3 is built from 15 residues.

J is TRBJ1-1 and V is TRBV28; 8 bases are a match to TRBD1. Germline V CDR1 and CDR2: MDHEN, SYDVKM. V lost 7 bases and J lost 1; bases outside the gene matches: 11. This CDR3 is 16 amino acids long. The DNA for the CDR3 is TGTGCCAGCACCACTGGTCCGGACAGGGAGAACACTGAAGCTTTCTTT. Protein sequence: CASTTGPDRENTEAFF.

The chain carries TRBV9 and TRBJ1-1, with a tentative D call TRBD1 (5 bases). Germline lookup yields CDR1 SGDLS and CDR2 YYNGEE. The V gene lost 0 bases and the J gene lost 0 bases, with 9 bases spanning the gap. The CDR3 contains 15 residues. In nucleotides, the CDR3 is TGTGCCAGCAGCGTAGGAACAGGTGTGAACACTGAAGCTTTCTTT. Its protein is CASSVGTGVNTEAFF.

The chain couples TRBV9 to TRBJ1-3, with D unclear. CDR3 length equals 15 residues. Per germline, CDR1 SGDLS and CDR2 YYNGEE. V gave up 0 bases and J gave up 0 bases, with 7 bases separating them. In DNA form, the CDR3 reads TGTGCCAGCAGCGTAGGGAGCATCTCTGGAAACACCATATATTTT. It encodes CASSVGSISGNTIYF.

The genes are TRBV27 and TRBJ2-3; 9 nucleotides align to TRBD2. Germline CDR1 reads MNHEY; CDR2 reads SMNVEV (reference sequence). This CDR3 spans 20 amino acids. The ends lost 2 bases at V and 1 base at J; junction bases unmatched: 16. CDR3 protein: CASSLTVARAGGRGTDTQYF. The DNA for the CDR3 is TGTGCCAGCAGTTTAACCGTAGCCCGAGCGGGGGGCAGAGGCACAGATACGCAGTATTTT.

This clone was observed a handful of times. The chain combines TRBV28 with TRBJ1-2; D is perhaps TRBD1 (5 bases). The CDR3 loop spans 14 amino acids. Germline loops: CDR1 MDHEN, CDR2 SYDVKM. With 7 bases removed from V and 4 bases from J, the gap between germline ends came to 16 bases. The chain's CDR3 is CASTTAGRSYGYTF. As DNA, the CDR3 is TGTGCCAGCACTACGGCGGGGCGGAGCTATGGCTACACCTTC.

The sample holds a few counts of this clone. The chain carries TRBV6-1 and TRBJ2-3; D is undetermined. Germline values: CDR1 MNHNS, CDR2 SASEGT. V lost 10 bases to trimming and J lost 11 bases, with 10 bases between them. The CDR3 sequence is 9 residues long. CDR3 sequence (DNA): TGTGCCACCCATAGGAGGCAGTATTTT. It translates to CATHRRQYF.

The genes are TRBV19 and TRBJ2-3, with a tentative D call TRBD1 (6 bases). This CDR3 spans 16 amino acids. Germline V CDR1 and CDR2: LNHDA, SQIVND (reference sequence). Trimming removed 4 bases at V and 4 bases at J, with 18 bases between. The CDR3 coding sequence is TGTGCCAGTAGTACCCCGGGGACATCAGTGGCAGATACGCAGTATTTT. Encoded protein: CASSTPGTSVADTQYF.

This sequence joins TRBV19 and TRBJ1-5, with 7 bases aligning to TRBD1. The CDR3 totals 15 residues. V was clipped by 4 bases and J by 2 bases; unmatched bases: 5. Germline V gives CDR1 LNHDA, CDR2 SQIVND (reference sequence). CDR3 in amino acids: CASSSVGTGNQPQHF. CDR3 DNA sequence: TGTGCCAGTAGTAGTGTGGGGACAGGCAATCAGCCCCAGCATTTT.

The chain is built from TRBV6-5 and TRBJ1-2; D is unclear. CDR3 length: 13 amino acids. The ends were cut back, 2 bases at V and 8 bases at J, with 12 bases in the middle. Germline V gene lookup returns CDR1 MNHEY and CDR2 SVGAGI. The CDR3 sequence is CASSYEALRGYTF. The CDR3 bases are TGTGCCAGCAGTTACGAGGCCCTAAGGGGCTACACCTTC.

This clone occurred once. This sequence joins TRBV7-2 and TRBJ1-3, with a tentative D call TRBD1 (6 bases). The ends were cut back, 5 bases at V and 0 bases at J, with 17 bases in the middle. The CDR3 runs 17 residues. In germline, CDR1 is SGHTA, CDR2 FQGNSA. This CDR3 reads CASSPWAQGYSGNTIYF. CDR3 in DNA: TGTGCCAGCAGCCCCTGGGCACAGGGCTACTCTGGAAACACCATATATTTT. The full variable domain, rest sourced from reference TRBV7-2 and TRBJ1-3, is GAGVSQSPSNKVTEKGKDVELRCDPISGHTALYWYRQSLGQGLEFLIYFQGNSAPDKSGLPSDRFSAERTGGSVSTLTIQRTQQEDSAVYLCASSPWAQGYSGNTIYFGEGSWLTVV.

The genes are TRBV28 and TRBJ1-1, with D perhaps matching TRBD1 (6 bases). V was shortened by 3 bases and J by 7 bases, with 15 bases between the two germline ends. Germline V CDR1 and CDR2: MDHEN, SYDVKM. The CDR3 runs 14 residues. CDR3 region: CASSFPGGGGEAFF. The CDR3 nucleotides read TGTGCCAGCAGTTTCCCTGGGGGGGGCGGTGAAGCTTTCTTT.

The V gene is TRBV7-6, the J gene TRBJ2-7; 15 positions match TRBD2. The CDR3 runs to 18 residues. J was trimmed by 2 bases and V by 4 bases; bases with no gene match: 9. Germline CDR1 is SGHVS and CDR2 is FNYEAQ. The CDR3: CASSSSQGLAGGTYEQYF. The CDR3 bases are TGTGCCAGCAGCTCCTCTCAGGGACTAGCGGGGGGTACCTACGAGCAGTACTTC. The full variable domain, with the rest looked up from reference TRBV7-6 and TRBJ2-7, is GAGVSQSPRYKVTKRGQDVALRCDPISGHVSLYWYRQALGQGPEFLTYFNYEAQQDKSGLPNDRFSAERPEGSISTLTIQRTEQRDSAMYRCASSSSQGLAGGTYEQYFGPGTRLTVT.

The rearrangement joins TRBV28 to TRBJ1-5; TRBD1 might be the D (5 bases). The CDR3 covers 15 residues. V lost 5 bases to trimming and J lost 4 bases, with 15 bases between them. The germline V gene has CDR1 MDHEN and CDR2 SYDVKM. Here the CDR3 DNA reads TGTGCCAGCAGTAAGAATTCTGGGGCGAATCAGCCCCAGCATTTT. It specifies CASSKNSGANQPQHF.

The table lists this clone with a count of one. The genes are TRBV25-1 and TRBJ2-7; 7 bases are shared with TRBD1. Germline V CDR1 and CDR2: MGHDK, SYGVNS. This CDR3 comprises 11 residues. Trimming removed 7 bases from V and 3 bases from J; junction bases left unmatched: 0. The CDR3 spells CASTGGYEQYF. CDR3 nucleotides: TGTGCCAGCACAGGGGGCTACGAGCAGTACTTC.

This clone has only a few counts. The rearrangement uses TRBV4-1 and TRBJ2-2; possible D gene TRBD2, 6 bases. The V end lost 3 bases, the J end lost 6 bases, and 17 bases lay between the germline ends. CDR3 size: 16 residues. Germline V gives CDR1 MGHRA, CDR2 YSYEKL. CDR3: CASSQRRGALPGELFF. The CDR3 region has the DNA TGCGCCAGCAGCCAGAGGCGGGGCGCCCTTCCCGGGGAGCTGTTTTTT.

The chain carries TRBV27 and TRBJ2-5; no clear D. V lost 2 bases and J 2 bases, leaving 9 bases between the germline ends. The V gene's germline CDR1 is MNHEY and CDR2 SMNVEV (reference sequence). The CDR3 has 14 amino acids. The CDR3 loop is CASSLRGGQETQYF. CDR3 nucleotide sequence: TGTGCCAGCAGTTTAAGAGGTGGACAAGAGACCCAGTACTTC.